This T cell receptor (beta chain) was identified during a study of cytomegalovirus exposure and HLA in healthy donors. There are 14 residues in the CDR3. Per the germline V gene, CDR1 is LNHDA and CDR2 is SQIVND (reference sequence). The trim removed 8 bases at V and 3 bases at J, leaving 5 bases unmatched. This clone was picked up one time. Amplification used 60 Vbeta primers and 13 Jbeta primers. This table comes from immunoSEQ multiplex PCR, and its TCRdb copy is limited to in-frame clones, with some not included. The table includes around 180,000 clones, approximately 84% detected once. The TCR was taken from a girl aged 10-17 years in good health and CMV-seropositive. V usage is TRBV19 and J usage is TRBJ2-1; 9 bases align to TRBD2. The source material was PBMCs. The CDR3: CASQAGGNYNEQFF. The CDR3 DNA is TGTGCCAGTCAAGCGGGGGGAAACTACAATGAGCAGTTCTTC.